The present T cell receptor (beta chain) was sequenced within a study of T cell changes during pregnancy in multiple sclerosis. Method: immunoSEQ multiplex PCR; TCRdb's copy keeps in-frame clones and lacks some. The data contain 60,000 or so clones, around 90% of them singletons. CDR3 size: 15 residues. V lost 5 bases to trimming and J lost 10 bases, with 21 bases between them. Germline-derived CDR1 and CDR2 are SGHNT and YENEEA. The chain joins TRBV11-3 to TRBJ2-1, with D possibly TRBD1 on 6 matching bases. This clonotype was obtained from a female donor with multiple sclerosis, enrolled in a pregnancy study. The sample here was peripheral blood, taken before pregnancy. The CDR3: CASSNDPSRGGEQFF. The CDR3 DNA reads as TGTGCCAGCAGCAATGACCCGAGCAGGGGTGGGGAGCAGTTCTTC.